These 6 T cell receptor beta chains were sequenced from one sample in a study of response to subunit inactivated influenza vaccine. TCRdb itself ran the RT-PCR reads through MiXCR, one entry per CDR3 protein. Among 800,000 or so distinct CDR3 sequences listed, less than 25% were seen once. The specimen comprised PBMCs from blood, sampled more than 4 days after vaccination. The origin of the receptors is a man between 50 and 59 years old who received an inactivated influenza vaccine.

The chain combines TRBV6-5 with TRBJ2-2; 14 bases are a match to TRBD2. Trimming removed 3 bases from V and 7 bases from J; junction bases left unmatched: 7. The CDR3 length is 17 residues. Germline V lookup: CDR1 MNHEY, CDR2 SVGAGI. The CDR3 here is CASSYAGLAGEVGELFF. The CDR3 nucleotides read TGTGCCAGCAGTTATGCGGGACTAGCGGGAGAGGTCGGGGAGCTGTTTTTT.

This chain links TRBV5-6 with TRBJ2-5; 9 nucleotides line up with TRBD2. The CDR3 is 17 residues long. With V trimmed by 0 bases and J by 5 bases, 11 bases remained unmatched. Germline values: CDR1 SGHDT, CDR2 YYEEEE. CDR3 DNA: TGTGCCAGCAGCTTGGAGCGGGGAGCGGGGGGTCGGGAGACCCAGTACTTC. As protein: CASSLERGAGGRETQYF.

The J gene is TRBJ2-1, the V gene TRBV19; no definite D call. The CDR3 loop spans 16 amino acids. Trimming stripped 1 base from V and 3 bases from J, with 13 bases between. CDR1 is LNHDA, CDR2 SQIVND, per germline (reference sequence). CDR3 amino acids: CASSIAPYTDYNEQFF. The CDR3 nucleotides are TGTGCCAGTAGTATAGCGCCGTACACTGACTACAATGAGCAGTTCTTC.

In its sample, this clonotype was seen a few times. The gene calls are TRBV7-9 and TRBJ2-3; tentatively, D is TRBD2 (5 bases). The germline gives CDR1 SEHNR, CDR2 FQNEAQ (reference sequence). CDR3 length equals 14 residues. V lost 3 bases, J lost 5 bases, and 12 bases lay in between. In nucleotides, the CDR3 is TGTGCCAGCAGCTTTTGGACTTCCCAAGATACGCAGTATTTT. Amino acids: CASSFWTSQDTQYF.

In this sample, this clonotype turned up a few times. The J gene is TRBJ1-4, the V gene TRBV20-1, with a possible D match to TRBD1 (5 bases). The CDR3 spans 14 residues. V was cut by 6 bases and J by 5 bases, with 16 bases left in between. The V gene's germline CDR1 is DFQATT and CDR2 SNEGSKA (reference sequence). CDR3 coding DNA: TGCAGTGCGGCCAAGGGGAGTCTAAATGAAAAACTGTTTTTT. This sequence encodes CSAAKGSLNEKLFF.

In its sample, this clonotype was seen once. The rearrangement uses TRBV4-3 and TRBJ2-3; TRBD2 agrees at 8 bases. Trimming cost V 2 bases and J 4 bases; bases outside gene matches: 5. CDR1 LGHNA and CDR2 YSLEER come from the germline V gene. The CDR3 has 15 residues. The CDR3 DNA follows: TGCGCCAGCAGCCAACTAGCGGGTTGGGCAGATACGCAGTATTTT. It translates to CASSQLAGWADTQYF.